This T cell receptor beta chain was found in a study of T cell changes during pregnancy in multiple sclerosis. The V gene end was trimmed by 4 bases and the J gene end by 3 bases; junction bases not matched to a gene: 12. Germline V gene lookup returns CDR1 MDHEN and CDR2 SYDVKM. The CDR3 spans 18 residues. Clones were read by immunoSEQ multiplex PCR, and TCRdb kept only the in-frame ones, dropping some. The data contain under 50,000 clones, about nine tenths of them singletons. This sequence originates from a female donor with multiple sclerosis, enrolled in a pregnancy study. Sequences were derived from CD8+ T cells from peripheral blood mononuclear cells, sampled before pregnancy. V is TRBV28 and J is TRBJ2-2; 9 nucleotides agree with TRBD1. The CDR3 sequence: CASSWGQGLNYDTGELFF. CDR3 coding DNA: TGTGCCAGCAGTTGGGGACAGGGACTAAACTACGACACCGGGGAGCTGTTTTTT.